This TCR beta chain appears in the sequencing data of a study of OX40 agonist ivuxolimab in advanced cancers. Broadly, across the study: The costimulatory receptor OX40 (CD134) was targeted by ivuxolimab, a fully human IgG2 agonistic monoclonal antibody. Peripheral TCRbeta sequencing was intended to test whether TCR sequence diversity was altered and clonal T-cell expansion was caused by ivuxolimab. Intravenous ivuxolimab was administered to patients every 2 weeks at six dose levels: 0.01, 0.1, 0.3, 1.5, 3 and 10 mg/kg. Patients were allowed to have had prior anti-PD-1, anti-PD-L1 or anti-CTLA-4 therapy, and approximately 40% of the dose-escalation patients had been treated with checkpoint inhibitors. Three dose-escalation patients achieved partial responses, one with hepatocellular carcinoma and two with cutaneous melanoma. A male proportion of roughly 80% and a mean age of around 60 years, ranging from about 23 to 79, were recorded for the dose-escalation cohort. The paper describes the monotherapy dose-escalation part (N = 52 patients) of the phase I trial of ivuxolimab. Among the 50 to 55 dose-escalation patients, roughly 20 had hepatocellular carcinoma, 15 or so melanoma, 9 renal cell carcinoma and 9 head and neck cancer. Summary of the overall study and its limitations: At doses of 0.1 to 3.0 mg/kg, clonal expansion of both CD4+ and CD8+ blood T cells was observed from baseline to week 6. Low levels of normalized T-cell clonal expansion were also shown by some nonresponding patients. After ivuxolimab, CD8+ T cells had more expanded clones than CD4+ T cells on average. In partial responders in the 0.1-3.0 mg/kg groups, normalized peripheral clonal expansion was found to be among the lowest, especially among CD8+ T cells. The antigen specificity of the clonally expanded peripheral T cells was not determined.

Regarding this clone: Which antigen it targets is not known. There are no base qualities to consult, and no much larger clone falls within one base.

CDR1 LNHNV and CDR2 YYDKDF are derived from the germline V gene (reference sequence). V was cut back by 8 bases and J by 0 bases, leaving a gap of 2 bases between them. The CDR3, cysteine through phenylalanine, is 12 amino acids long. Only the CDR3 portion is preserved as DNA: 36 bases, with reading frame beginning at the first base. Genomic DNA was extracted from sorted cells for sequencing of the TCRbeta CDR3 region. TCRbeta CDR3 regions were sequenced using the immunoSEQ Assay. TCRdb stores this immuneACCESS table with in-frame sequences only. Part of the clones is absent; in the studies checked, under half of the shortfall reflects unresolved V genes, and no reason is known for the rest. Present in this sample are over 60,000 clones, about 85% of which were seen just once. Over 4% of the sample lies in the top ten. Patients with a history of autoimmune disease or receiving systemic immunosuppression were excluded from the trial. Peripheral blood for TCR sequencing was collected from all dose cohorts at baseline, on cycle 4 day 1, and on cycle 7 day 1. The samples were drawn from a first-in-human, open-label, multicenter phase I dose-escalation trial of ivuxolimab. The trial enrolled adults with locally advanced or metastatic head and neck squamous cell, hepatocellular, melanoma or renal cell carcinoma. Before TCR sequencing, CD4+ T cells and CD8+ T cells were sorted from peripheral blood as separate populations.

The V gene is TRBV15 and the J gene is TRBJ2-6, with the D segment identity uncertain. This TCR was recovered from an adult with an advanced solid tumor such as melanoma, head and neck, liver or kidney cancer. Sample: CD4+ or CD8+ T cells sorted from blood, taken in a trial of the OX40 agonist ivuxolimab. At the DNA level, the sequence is TGTGCCACCCACTCTGGGGCCAACGTCCTGACTTTC. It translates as CATHSGANVLTF. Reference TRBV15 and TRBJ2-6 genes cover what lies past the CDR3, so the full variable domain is DAMVIQNPRYQVTQFGKPVTLSCSQTLNHNVMYWYQQKSSQAPKLLFHYYDKDFNNEADTPDNFQSRRPNTSFCFLDIRSPGLGDTAMYLCATHSGANVLTFGAGSRLTVL.